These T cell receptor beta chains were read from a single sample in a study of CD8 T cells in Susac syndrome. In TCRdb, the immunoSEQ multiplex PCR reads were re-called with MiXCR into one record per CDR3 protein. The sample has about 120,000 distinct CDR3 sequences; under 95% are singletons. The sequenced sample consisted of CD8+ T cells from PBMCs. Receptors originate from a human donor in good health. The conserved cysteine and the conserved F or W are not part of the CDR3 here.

ASSQDLRGNTEAF TRBJ1-1 TRBV3-1
ASTPQETQY TRBJ2-5 TRBV2
ASSEYNPLYNEQY TRBJ2-7 TRBV25-1
ASSAEGEFQPQH TRBJ1-5 TRBV19
ASSPSGVSYNEQF TRBJ2-1 TRBV3-1
ASSFVSLAGINTDTQY TRBJ2-3 TRBV7-8
ASSGDSEQF TRBJ2-1 TRBV7-2
SARVQGSYNSPLH TRBJ1-6 TRBV20-1
ASSPPGLGDGYT TRBJ1-2 TRBV7-6
ASSTILRGEPYEQY TRBJ2-7 TRBV7-9
ASSDRWDGRYEQY TRBJ2-7 TRBV11-2
ASSPNTRTDTQY TRBJ2-3 TRBV3-1
ATSRVSDYGEQY TRBJ2-7 TRBV15
ASKDTGELF TRBJ2-2 TRBV2
ASSLAGSAGRWPF TRBJ1-1 TRBV5-1
SAEGGLSTEAF TRBJ1-1 TRBV29-1
ASSFRGSPGELF TRBJ2-2 TRBV12-3/TRBV12-4
ASSSRIRGYEQY TRBJ2-7 TRBV7-9
AISDSPPNTGELF TRBJ2-2 TRBV10-3
ASSSTGQDNNEQF TRBJ2-1 TRBV5-1
SASLATNEKLF TRBJ1-4 TRBV20-1
ASSLGQLEGTQY TRBJ2-5 TRBV7-9
SARGLAGQETQY TRBJ2-5 TRBV20-1
ASSQPSGVEAF TRBJ1-1 TRBV3-1
ASSQDRPGPRASQPQH TRBJ1-5 TRBV4-3
ASSIDSGGPGDTQY TRBJ2-3 TRBV19
ASSYGGVGTEAF TRBJ1-1 TRBV6-5
ASSVRAGGLSATYNEQF TRBJ2-1 TRBV9
ASTKGRGLITEAF TRBJ1-1 TRBV6-5
ASSLSSGAGEQY TRBJ2-7 TRBV7-9
ASSPWGPGELF TRBJ2-2 TRBV13
ASSLVVSWESGTDTQY TRBJ2-3 TRBV7-8
ASSYSRQLRGGYT TRBJ1-2 TRBV6-2/TRBV6-3
ASSWTGGDTEAF TRBJ1-1 TRBV5-1
ASSFREDSHEQY TRBJ2-7 TRBV7-9
ASSRRDTRPTDTQY TRBJ2-3 TRBV7-2
ASSRSTETQY TRBJ2-5 TRBV7-2
SVRARDRYQETQY TRBJ2-5 TRBV29-1
ASSLDRDGEAF TRBJ1-1 TRBV7-2
SVEPSGKMEQY TRBJ2-3 TRBV29-1
ASSFTRQNGMNQPQH TRBJ1-5 TRBV27
SARGISGNTIY TRBJ1-3 TRBV20-1
ASSSSGAPYNEQF TRBJ2-1 TRBV27
ASSLDVVGQY TRBJ2-3 TRBV7-2
ASSEFGYDSPLH TRBJ1-6 TRBV2
ASSLRGWDLGVTEAF TRBJ1-1 TRBV19
ASRRVSYEQY TRBJ2-7 TRBV6-2/TRBV6-3
ASSLAAGEAKNIQY TRBJ2-4 TRBV12-3/TRBV12-4
ASSPPASSYEQY TRBJ2-7 TRBV3-1